The TCR beta chain described here comes from a study of blood T cell repertoires in COVID-19. Study as a whole: Samples representing acute and convalescent COVID-19 were sourced from the United States, Italy and Spain.

This clone was seen a few times. Per the authors' pipeline: Amplification with reference gene primers provided the estimates of nucleated cell counts. Using immunoSEQ multiplex PCR, the repertoire was profiled, and TCRdb retains in-frame clones only, with some absent. V and J calls and clone size follow that table, whereas D and trimming were derived from the DNA. The sample yields around 100,000 clones, more than 75% seen once. Germline-derived CDR1 and CDR2 are SGHTA and FQGNSA. The CDR3 consists of 14 residues. The V and J ends lost 2 bases and 4 bases respectively, with 8 bases between them. V usage is TRBV7-2 and J usage is TRBJ2-2; perhaps TRBD1 as D (5 bases). The sample comprised peripheral blood. The receptor's source is a human donor in a cohort sampled during active COVID-19. The chain's CDR3 is CASSLQGSTGELFF. CDR3 DNA: TGTGCCAGCAGCTTACAGGGTAGCACCGGGGAGCTGTTTTTT.